This T cell receptor beta chain was sequenced in a study of Tregs in tolerant kidney transplant recipients. Overall study results and limits: This study did not directly address biological reproducibility.

Clones were read by immunoSEQ multiplex PCR, and TCRdb kept only the in-frame ones, dropping some. Here the sample spans roughly 120,000 clones, about 90% being singletons. This clone was seen just once. The antigen is not known. Sequenced material: CD4+ T cells from blood. The TCR originated in a human donor in good health.

This chain's CDR3 is CASSQEIGGSSYNEQFF. The CDR3 nucleotides read TGCGCCAGCAGCCAGGAGATAGGGGGTAGCTCCTACAATGAGCAGTTCTTC. This chain links TRBV4-1 with TRBJ2-1, with D perhaps TRBD1 (6 bases). This CDR3 has 17 amino acids. V lost 3 bases and J lost 0, with 15 bases in between. CDR1 is MGHRA and CDR2 is YSYEKL in the germline V gene.